This record concerns one T cell receptor beta chain sequence. This specimen belongs to a study of T cell changes during pregnancy in multiple sclerosis. Profiled with immunoSEQ multiplex PCR; TCRdb holds only in-frame clones, not every one. Found here are about 81,000 clones, 93% of them singletons; the top ten hold 1.3% to 1.5%. In germline, CDR1 is MDHEN, CDR2 SYDVKM. The CDR3 is 14 amino acids. Trimming removed 6 bases at V and 3 bases at J, with 14 bases between. The V and J genes are TRBV28 and TRBJ1-1; the D is unclear. Sequenced here: peripheral blood, sampled in the third trimester of pregnancy. This receptor was identified in a female donor in good health, enrolled as a control in a pregnancy study. This chain's CDR3 is CASSRLIRDTEAFF. In nucleotides, the CDR3 is TGTGCCAGCAGCCGCCTTATCCGGGACACTGAAGCTTTCTTT.